This T cell receptor beta chain was observed in a study of response to subunit inactivated influenza vaccine. Study conclusions and caveats: Few new T cells, the authors suggested, are recruited by each seasonal influenza vaccination.

TCRdb fed the RT-PCR reads into MiXCR, producing one record per CDR3 protein. The sample comprises around 750,000 distinct CDR3 sequences, over 20% of which are singletons, and roughly a tenth rests with the top ten. This CDR3 has 12 residues. The V and J ends lost 4 bases and 7 bases, in that order; junction bases with no gene match: 3. About this clonotype itself: Its antigen is unknown.

The rearrangement joins TRBV12-3 or TRBV12-4 to TRBJ2-5; TRBD2 agrees at 7 bases. The specimen comprised PBMCs from blood, sampled about 5 days after vaccination. This clonotype was sampled from a man in his fifties who received an inactivated influenza vaccine. The CDR3 region has the DNA TGTGCCAGCAGTTCTCTAGCGGCGACCCAGTACTTC. Translating gives CASSSLAATQYF.